Sequencing of this T cell receptor (beta chain) was carried out in a study of OX40 agonist ivuxolimab in advanced cancers. Method: immunoSEQ multiplex PCR; TCRdb's copy keeps in-frame clones and lacks some. The table lists about 80,000 clones, about 86% of them singletons, with less than 2.5% in the top ten. From germline, CDR1 is LNHNV and CDR2 YYDKDF (reference sequence). The CDR3 has 16 amino acids. The V and J ends lost 2 bases and 4 bases, in that order; junction bases with no gene match: 8. V and J are TRBV15 and TRBJ1-1; 9 bases are a match to TRBD1. Source: CD4+ or CD8+ T cells sorted from blood, taken in a trial of the OX40 agonist ivuxolimab. The sequence derives from an adult with an advanced solid tumor such as melanoma, head and neck, liver or kidney cancer. This chain's CDR3 is CATSRPYGQGSTEAFF. The CDR3 DNA is TGTGCCACCAGCAGACCCTACGGACAGGGGTCCACTGAAGCTTTCTTT. The full variable domain, rest sourced from reference TRBV15 and TRBJ1-1, is DAMVIQNPRYQVTQFGKPVTLSCSQTLNHNVMYWYQQKSSQAPKLLFHYYDKDFNNEADTPDNFQSRRPNTSFCFLDIRSPGLGDTAMYLCATSRPYGQGSTEAFFGQGTRLTVV.